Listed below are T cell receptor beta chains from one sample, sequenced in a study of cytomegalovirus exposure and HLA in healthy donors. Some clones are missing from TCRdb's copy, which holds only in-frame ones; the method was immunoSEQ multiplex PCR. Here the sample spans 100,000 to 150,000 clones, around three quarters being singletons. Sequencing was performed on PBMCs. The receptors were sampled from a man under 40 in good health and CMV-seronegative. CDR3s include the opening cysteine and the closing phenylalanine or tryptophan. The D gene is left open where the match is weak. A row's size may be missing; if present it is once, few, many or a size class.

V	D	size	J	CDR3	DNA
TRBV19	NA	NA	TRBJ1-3	CASTGSISGNTIYF	TGTGCCAGTACTGGGAGCATCTCTGGAAACACCATATATTTT
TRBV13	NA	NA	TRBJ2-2	CASSLGGFRGTGELFF	TGTGCCAGCAGCTTAGGGGGGTTCCGGGGCACCGGGGAGCTGTTTTTT
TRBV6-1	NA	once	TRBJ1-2	CASSEIGGHGYTF	TGTGCCAGCAGTGAAATCGGAGGCCACGGCTACACCTTC
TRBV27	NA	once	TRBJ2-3	CATGMGGTQYF	TGTGCCACCGGTATGGGGGGTACGCAGTATTTT
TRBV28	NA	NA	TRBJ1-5	CAIQGNNQPQHF	TGTGCCATCCAGGGAAATAATCAGCCCCAGCATTTT
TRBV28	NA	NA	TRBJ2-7	CASTSFYEQYF	TGTGCCAGCACTTCTTTCTACGAGCAGTACTTC
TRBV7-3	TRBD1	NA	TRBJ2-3	CASSDRADTQYF	TGTGCCAGCAGCGACAGGGCGGATACGCAGTATTTT
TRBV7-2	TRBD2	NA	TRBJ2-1	CASSWGLYNEQFF	TGTGCCAGCAGCTGGGGACTATACAATGAGCAGTTCTTC
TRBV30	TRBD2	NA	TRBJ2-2	CAWSRLAGIQSGELFF	TGTGCCTGGAGTCGGCTAGCGGGAATACAATCCGGGGAGCTGTTTTTT
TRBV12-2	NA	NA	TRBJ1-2	CASRLIRDRDYGYTF	TGTGCAAGTCGCTTGATCCGGGACAGGGACTATGGCTACACCTTC
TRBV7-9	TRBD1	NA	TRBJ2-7	CASSDRGYEQYF	TGTGCCAGCAGCGACAGGGGGTACGAGCAGTACTTC
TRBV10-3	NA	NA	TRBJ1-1	CAISESEGRTEAFF	TGTGCCATCAGTGAGTCGGAAGGGAGAACTGAAGCTTTCTTT
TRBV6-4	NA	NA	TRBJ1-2	CASSDPSVGGRYTF	TGTGCCAGCAGTGACCCCTCGGTCGGGGGTCGCTACACCTTC
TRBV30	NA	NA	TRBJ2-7	CAWRRVPLREQYF	TGTGCCTGGAGGCGGGTACCTCTACGGGAGCAGTACTTC
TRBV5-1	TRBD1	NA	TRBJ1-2	CASSTGQLATF	TGCGCCAGCAGCACGGGACAGCTGGCCACCTTC
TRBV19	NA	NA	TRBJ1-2	CASSSGTFYGYTF	TGTGCCAGTAGTTCCGGGACTTTCTATGGCTACACCTTC
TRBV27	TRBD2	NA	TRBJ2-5	CASSLLAGGQETQYF	TGTGCCAGCAGTTTGCTAGCGGGAGGACAAGAGACCCAGTACTTC
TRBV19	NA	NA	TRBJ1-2	CASSIVGQANYGYTF	TGTGCCAGTAGTATAGTAGGACAAGCTAACTATGGCTACACCTTC
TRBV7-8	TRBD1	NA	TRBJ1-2	CASSLRAGGNNYGYTF	TGTGCCAGCAGCTTACGGGCAGGGGGCAATAACTATGGCTACACCTTC
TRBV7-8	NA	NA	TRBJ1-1	CASSLAGRGNTEAFF	TGTGCCAGCAGCTTAGCTGGCAGGGGGAACACTGAAGCTTTCTTT
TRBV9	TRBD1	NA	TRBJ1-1	CASSPFGTGGEAFF	TGTGCCAGCAGCCCATTCGGGACAGGAGGGGAAGCTTTCTTT
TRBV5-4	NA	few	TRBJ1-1	CASSLASGGGHLNTEAFF	TGTGCCAGCAGCTTGGCCAGTGGGGGCGGGCATTTGAACACTGAAGCTTTCTTT
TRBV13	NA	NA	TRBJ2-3	CASSLGVFGGTDTQYF	TGTGCCAGCAGCTTAGGGGTATTCGGGGGCACAGATACGCAGTATTTT
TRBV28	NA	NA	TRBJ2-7	CASSRTDGLYEQYF	TGTGCCAGCAGCCGTACTGACGGACTTTACGAGCAGTACTTC
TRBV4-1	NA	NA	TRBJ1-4	CASSLFRALNEKLFF	TGCGCCAGCAGCCTTTTCAGGGCCTTAAATGAAAAACTGTTTTTT
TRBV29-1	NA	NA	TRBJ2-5	CSTNKLAGETQYF	TGCAGCACCAATAAGCTAGCAGGCGAGACCCAGTACTTC
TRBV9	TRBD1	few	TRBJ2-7	CASSVSGGATLEQYF	TGTGCCAGCAGCGTCTCAGGGGGCGCAACTCTCGAGCAGTACTTC
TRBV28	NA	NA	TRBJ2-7	CASSLSQYEQYF	TGTGCCAGCAGTTTATCCCAGTACGAGCAGTACTTC
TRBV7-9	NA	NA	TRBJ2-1	CASSRLASYNEQFF	TGTGCCAGCAGCCGTCTAGCGTCCTACAATGAGCAGTTCTTC
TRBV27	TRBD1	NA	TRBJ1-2	CASRQPGQGYYGYTF	TGTGCCAGCAGGCAACCGGGACAGGGTTACTATGGCTACACCTTC
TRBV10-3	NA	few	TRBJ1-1	CAIGFSRVMALAGSTEAFF	TGTGCCATAGGCTTTAGCAGGGTTATGGCGCTGGCTGGATCCACTGAAGCTTTCTTT
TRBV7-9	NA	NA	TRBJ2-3	CSSSQITDTQYF	TGTTCCAGCAGCCAGATTACAGATACGCAGTATTTT
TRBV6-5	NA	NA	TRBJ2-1	CASSYLLAGEQFF	TGTGCCAGCAGTTACTTACTAGCTGGTGAGCAGTTCTTC
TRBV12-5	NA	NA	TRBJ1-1	CASGFGGYTEAFF	TGTGCTAGTGGTTTCGGGGGTTACACTGAAGCTTTCTTT
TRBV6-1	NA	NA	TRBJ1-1	CASSVDGGTEAFF	TGTGCCAGCTCCGTAGACGGGGGTACTGAAGCTTTCTTT
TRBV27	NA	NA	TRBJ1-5	CASSSMKQGYSNQPQHF	TGTGCCAGCAGTTCGATGAAACAGGGATATAGCAATCAGCCCCAGCATTTT
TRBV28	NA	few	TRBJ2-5	CASHGETQYF	TGTGCCAGCCACGGTGAGACCCAGTACTTC
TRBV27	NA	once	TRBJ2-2	CASRNGQLDTGELFF	TGTGCCAGCAGAAACGGACAGTTAGACACCGGGGAGCTGTTTTTT
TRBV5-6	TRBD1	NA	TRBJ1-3	CASSRTQDRGNTIYF	TGTGCCAGCAGCCGAACCCAGGACAGGGGAAACACCATATATTTT
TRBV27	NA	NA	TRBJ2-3	CASSPAAYSPTDTQYF	TGTGCCAGCAGTCCGGCAGCGTATTCCCCTACAGATACGCAGTATTTT